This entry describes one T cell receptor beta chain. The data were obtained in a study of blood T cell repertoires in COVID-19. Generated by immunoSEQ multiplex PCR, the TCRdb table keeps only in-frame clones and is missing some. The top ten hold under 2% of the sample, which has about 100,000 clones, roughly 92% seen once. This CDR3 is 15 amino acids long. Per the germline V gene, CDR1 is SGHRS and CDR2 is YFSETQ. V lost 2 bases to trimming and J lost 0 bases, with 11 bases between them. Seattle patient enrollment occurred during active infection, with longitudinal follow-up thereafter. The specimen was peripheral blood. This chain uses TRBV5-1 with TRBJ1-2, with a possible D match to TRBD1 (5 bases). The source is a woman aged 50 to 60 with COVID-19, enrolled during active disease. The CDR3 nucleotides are TGCGCCAGCAGCTTAAGGGGAATGGCTAACTATGGCTACACCTTC. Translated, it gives CASSLRGMANYGYTF.